The 4 T cell receptor beta chains below all came from one sample that was sequenced in a study of blood T cell repertoires in COVID-19. Clones were sequenced by immunoSEQ multiplex PCR, and TCRdb holds only the in-frame ones, with some missing. The repertoire holds about 97,000 clones, with almost 95% as singletons. Sequencing was performed on peripheral blood. The receptors here all came from a man between 50 and 59 years old with active COVID-19.

This chain joins TRBV11-3 and TRBJ2-2, with TRBD1 as a possible D gene (7 bases). Germline V gene sequence: CDR1 SGHNT, CDR2 YENEEA. Trimming took off 2 bases at V and 0 bases at J, with 13 bases between the two ends. The CDR3 length is 17 residues. The CDR3 DNA follows: TGTGCCAGCAGCTTATATGGAGGGGGCGCGAACACCGGGGAGCTGTTTTTT. The encoded protein is CASSLYGGGANTGELFF.

The chain recombines TRBV28 with TRBJ2-2; D unresolved. Trimming shortened V by 8 bases and J by 1 base, and 8 bases separated the two germline ends. This CDR3 has 13 residues. Germline assignment: CDR1 MDHEN and CDR2 SYDVKM. Written as DNA, the CDR3 is TGTGCCAGCTCTCACAGGAACACCGGGGAGCTGTTTTTT. It specifies CASSHRNTGELFF.

The chain recombines TRBV5-1 with TRBJ2-1; 8 nucleotides agree with TRBD1. This CDR3 comprises 15 residues. The germline CDR1 and CDR2 sequences are SGHRS and YFSETQ. The V segment lost 3 bases and the J segment 1 base; nucleotides outside the gene matches: 3. DNA for the CDR3: TGCGCCAGCAGCTCTGACAGGGGATCCTACAATGAGCAGTTCTTC. The encoded protein is CASSSDRGSYNEQFF.

This chain uses TRBV14 with TRBJ1-4, with a weak D call TRBD1 (6 bases). Germline loops: CDR1 SGHDN, CDR2 FVKESK. Trimming took off 4 bases at V and 5 bases at J, with 14 bases between the two ends. The length of the CDR3 is 15 residues. The CDR3 DNA sequence: TGTGCCAGCAGCCCCAAGCAGGGGATAAATGAAAAACTGTTTTTT. Protein: CASSPKQGINEKLFF.